Each of the 8 T cell receptor beta chains below was sequenced from the same sample in a study of STAT3 mutations in large granular lymphocyte leukemia. These receptors have no known antigen. The table came from immunoSEQ multiplex PCR; TCRdb's copy has only in-frame clones and leaves some out. The sample yields 6,500 to 9,500 clones, under 85% seen once. Findings of the study overall: Every T-LGLL patient had at least one immunodominant TCRbeta clonotype.

Input material: peripheral blood mononuclear cells. The receptors shown here come from a woman between 35 and 50 years old with T-cell large granular lymphocyte leukemia. Some clones in this sample may be carry-over from other donors' samples.

This chain connects TRBV7-9 to TRBJ2-7; TRBD1 matches 7 bases. V shed 4 bases, J shed 5 bases, and the junction held 11 bases outside the gene matches. Germline V gene sequence: CDR1 SEHNR, CDR2 FQNEAQ (reference sequence). The CDR3 extends over 15 amino acids. Written as DNA, the CDR3 is TGTGCCAGCAGCTCGACAGGGCCCTTCGGGAACGAGCAGTACTTC. Its protein is CASSSTGPFGNEQYF.

The V gene is TRBV4-3, the J gene TRBJ1-6, with no clear D. Germline-derived CDR1 and CDR2 are LGHNA and YSLEER. This CDR3 has 12 residues. Trimming cost V 6 bases and J 7 bases, with 7 bases left between them. CDR3 protein: CASRGGNSPLHF. Written as DNA, the CDR3 is TGCGCCAGCAGGGGTGGGAATTCACCCCTCCACTTT.

The table lists this clone with a count of one. The chain has TRBV14 and TRBJ2-7; tentatively, D is TRBD2 (6 bases). There are 16 residues in the CDR3. Germline CDR1 SGHDN, CDR2 FVKESK. The V end was cut by 5 bases, the J end by 2 bases, with 19 bases between. For the CDR3, the DNA is TGTGCCAGCAGCGGCGGGAAGGGGCCTACGACCTACGAGCAGTACTTC. Its translation is CASSGGKGPTTYEQYF. The full variable domain, rest sourced from reference TRBV14 and TRBJ2-7, is EAGVTQFPSHSVIEKGQTVTLRCDPISGHDNLYWYRRVMGKEIKFLLHFVKESKQDESGMPNNRFLAERTGGTYSTLKVQPAELEDSGVYFCASSGGKGPTTYEQYFGPGTRLTVT.

The chain is built from TRBV9 and TRBJ2-6; D gene ambiguous. Germline V gene lookup returns CDR1 SGDLS and CDR2 YYNGEE. Between the trimmed V and J ends, which lost 3 bases and 0 bases, there was a span of 10 bases. The CDR3 spans 16 residues. CDR3 amino acids: CASSAELHSGANVLTF. DNA for the CDR3: TGTGCCAGCAGCGCCGAACTCCACTCTGGGGCCAACGTCCTGACTTTC.

The chain is built from TRBV4-3 and TRBJ2-7, with 8 bases matching TRBD2. The CDR3 length is 15 residues. Looked up from germline, CDR1 is LGHNA and CDR2 is YSLEER. V trimming: 0 bases; J trimming: 4 bases; junction bases outside the gene matches: 5. For the CDR3, the DNA is TGCGCCAGCAGCCAAGATGCGGGGGGAGGATACGAGCAGTACTTC. Translated: CASSQDAGGGYEQYF.

The chain uses TRBV18 and TRBJ2-7; 10 positions match TRBD1. CDR3 size: 13 residues. Germline lookup yields CDR1 KGHSH and CDR2 LQKENI. Trimming took 6 bases from V and 4 from J; bases not matched to a gene: 3. CDR3 DNA sequence: TGTGCCAGCTCGCGGACAGGGGGGTACGAGCAGTACTTC. Translating gives CASSRTGGYEQYF.

CDR3 amino acids: CAWSRTDRNYGYTF. CDR3 DNA: TGTGCCTGGAGTCGAACGGACAGGAACTATGGCTACACCTTC. The gene calls are TRBV30 and TRBJ1-2; TRBD1 aligns across 7 bases. Unmatched junction bases numbered 5, after V lost 2 bases and J lost 2 bases. The CDR3 loop spans 14 amino acids. Germline V gene data show CDR1 as GTSNPN and CDR2 as SVGIG (reference sequence).

In its sample, this clone was seen once. The chain uses TRBV7-8 and TRBJ1-1; the match to TRBD1 covers 8 bases. V lost 4 bases and J lost 4; bases outside the gene matches: 8. CDR1 is SGHVS and CDR2 is FQNEAQ in the germline V gene. The CDR3 spans 15 residues. The CDR3 spells CASSSRQGPSTEAFF. In DNA, the CDR3 is TGTGCCAGCAGCTCCCGACAGGGGCCTTCCACTGAAGCTTTCTTT.